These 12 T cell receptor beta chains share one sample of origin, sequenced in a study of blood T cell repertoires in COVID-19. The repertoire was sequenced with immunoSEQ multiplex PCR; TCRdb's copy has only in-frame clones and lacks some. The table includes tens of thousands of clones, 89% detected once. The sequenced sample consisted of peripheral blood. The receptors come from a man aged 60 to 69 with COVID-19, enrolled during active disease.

In nucleotides, the CDR3 is TGTGCCAGCAGCCCTTCGGTGAGGGCCGGCAATCAGCCCCAGCATTTT. It codes for CASSPSVRAGNQPQHF. V and J are TRBV7-2 and TRBJ1-5; D not certain. Germline assignment: CDR1 SGHTA and CDR2 FQGNSA. There are 16 residues in the CDR3. The germline V and J ends were trimmed by 5 bases and 2 bases, with 16 bases remaining between them.

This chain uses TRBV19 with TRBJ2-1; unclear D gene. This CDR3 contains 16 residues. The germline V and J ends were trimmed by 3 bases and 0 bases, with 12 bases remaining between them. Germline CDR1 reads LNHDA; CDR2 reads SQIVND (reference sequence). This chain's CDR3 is CASSILRLSSYNEQFF. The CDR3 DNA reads TGTGCCAGTAGTATTTTAAGACTGTCCTCCTACAATGAGCAGTTCTTC.

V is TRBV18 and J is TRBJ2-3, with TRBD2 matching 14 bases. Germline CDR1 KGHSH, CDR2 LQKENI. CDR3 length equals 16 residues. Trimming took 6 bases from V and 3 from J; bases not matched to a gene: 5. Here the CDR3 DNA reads TGTGCCAGCTCTTCCGGGACTAGCGGGAGAACAGATACGCAGTATTTT. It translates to CASSSGTSGRTDTQYF.

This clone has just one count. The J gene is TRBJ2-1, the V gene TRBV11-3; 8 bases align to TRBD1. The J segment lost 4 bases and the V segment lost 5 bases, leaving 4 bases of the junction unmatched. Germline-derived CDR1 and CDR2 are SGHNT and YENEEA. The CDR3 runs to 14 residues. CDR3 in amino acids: CASSPGQGYNEQFF. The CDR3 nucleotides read TGTGCCAGCAGCCCAGGACAGGGTTACAATGAGCAGTTCTTC. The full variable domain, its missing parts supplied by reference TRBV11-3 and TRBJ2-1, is EAGVVQSPRYKIIEKKQPVAFWCNPISGHNTLYWYLQNLGQGPELLIRYENEEAVDDSQLPKDRFSAERLKGVDSTLKIQPAELGDSAVYLCASSPGQGYNEQFFGPGTRLTVL.

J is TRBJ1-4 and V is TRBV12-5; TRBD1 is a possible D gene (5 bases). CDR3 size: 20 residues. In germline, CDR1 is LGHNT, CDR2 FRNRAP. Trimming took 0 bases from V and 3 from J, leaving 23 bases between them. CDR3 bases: TGTGCTAGTGGTTTGGTAAGGTTTGGGGAGGGGCTGGCAGCTAATGAAAAACTGTTTTTT. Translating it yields CASGLVRFGEGLAANEKLFF.

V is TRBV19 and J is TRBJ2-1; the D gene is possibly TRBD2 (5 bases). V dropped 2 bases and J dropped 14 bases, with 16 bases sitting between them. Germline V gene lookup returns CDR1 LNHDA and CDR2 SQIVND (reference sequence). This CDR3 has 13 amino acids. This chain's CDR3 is CASSISLWGEEFF. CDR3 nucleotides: TGTGCCAGTAGTATATCCTTATGGGGAGAGGAGTTCTTC.

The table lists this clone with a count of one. The CDR3 coding sequence is TGTGCCAGCAGCTTCTCGGGGATCCCGAACACTGAAGCTTTCTTT. Residues: CASSFSGIPNTEAFF. The chain is built from TRBV11-2 and TRBJ1-1; D is unresolved. CDR1 is SGHAT and CDR2 is FQNNGV in the germline V gene. This CDR3 has 15 amino acids. Trimming removed 3 bases from V and 1 base from J, with 12 bases in between.

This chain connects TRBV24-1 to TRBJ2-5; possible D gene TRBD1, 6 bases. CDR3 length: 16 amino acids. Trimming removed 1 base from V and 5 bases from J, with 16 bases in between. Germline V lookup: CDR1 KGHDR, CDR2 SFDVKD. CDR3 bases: TGTGCCACCAGTGATTTAGAACAGGGAAGGGAGGAGACCCAGTACTTC. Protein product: CATSDLEQGREETQYF.

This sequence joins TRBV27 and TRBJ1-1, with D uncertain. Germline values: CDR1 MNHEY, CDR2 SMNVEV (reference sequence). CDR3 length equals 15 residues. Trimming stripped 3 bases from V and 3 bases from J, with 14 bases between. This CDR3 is CASSFSARADTEAFF. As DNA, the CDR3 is TGTGCCAGCAGTTTTTCAGCGCGTGCGGACACTGAAGCTTTCTTT.

The CDR3 nucleotides read TGTGCCAGCAGTTTCGGGGAATCGAACTCTGGGGCCAACGTCCTGACTTTC. Translating gives CASSFGESNSGANVLTF. The rearrangement joins TRBV27 to TRBJ2-6; D is possibly TRBD2 (5 bases). CDR1 is MNHEY, CDR2 SMNVEV, per germline (reference sequence). V lost 3 bases and J lost 0, with 12 bases in between. This CDR3 is built from 17 residues.

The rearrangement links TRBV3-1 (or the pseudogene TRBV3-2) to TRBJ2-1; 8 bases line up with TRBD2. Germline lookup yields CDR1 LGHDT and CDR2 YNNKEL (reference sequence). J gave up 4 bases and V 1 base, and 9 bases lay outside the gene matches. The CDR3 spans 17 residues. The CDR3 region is CASSQVGLGTSYNEQFF. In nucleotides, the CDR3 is TGTGCCAGCAGCCAAGTGGGCCTGGGGACTAGTTACAATGAGCAGTTCTTC.

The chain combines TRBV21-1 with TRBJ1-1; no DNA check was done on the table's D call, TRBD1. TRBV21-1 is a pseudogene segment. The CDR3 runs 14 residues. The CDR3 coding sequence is TGTGCCAGCAGCAAAGGCGGGACAGACACTGAAGCTTTCTTT. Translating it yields CASSKGGTDTEAFF.